This T cell receptor (beta chain) was obtained from a study of OX40 agonist ivuxolimab in advanced cancers. TCRdb's copy holds only in-frame clones and misses some; the assay was immunoSEQ multiplex PCR. The sample shows 77,000 or so clones, roughly nine tenths of them seen only once. The V gene end was trimmed by 11 bases and the J gene end by 1 base; junction bases not matched to a gene: 12. The CDR3 extends over 15 amino acids. From germline, CDR1 is SEHNR and CDR2 FQNEAQ (reference sequence). Source: CD4+ or CD8+ T cells sorted from blood, taken in a trial of the OX40 agonist ivuxolimab. This clonotype was sampled from an adult with an advanced solid tumor such as melanoma, head and neck, liver or kidney cancer. J is TRBJ2-3 and V is TRBV7-9; 7 bases are a match to TRBD2. The CDR3 here is CAPCFASGRTDTQYF. CDR3 sequence (DNA): TGTGCCCCCTGCTTCGCTAGCGGACGCACAGATACGCAGTATTTT.